This entry describes one T cell receptor beta chain. Looked up from germline, CDR1 is LGHDT and CDR2 is YNNKEL (reference sequence). The germline V and J ends were trimmed by 3 bases and 11 bases, with 13 bases remaining between them. This CDR3 comprises 12 residues. This specimen belongs to a study of blood T cell repertoires in COVID-19. Profiled with immunoSEQ multiplex PCR; TCRdb holds only in-frame clones, not every one. The data contain fewer than 300,000 clones, approximately 93% of them singletons. This chain connects TRBV3-1 (or the pseudogene TRBV3-2) to TRBJ1-1, with D uncertain. The sample comprised peripheral blood. The receptor's source is a woman aged 30 to 39 with COVID-19, enrolled during active disease. The CDR3 nucleotides read TGTGCCAGCAGCCAGACTCTAGAAAAGGCTTTCTTT. It is translated as CASSQTLEKAFF.